The 14 T cell receptor beta chains below come from one sample, sequenced in a study of cytomegalovirus exposure and HLA in healthy donors. A multiplex PCR was run with 60 Vbeta primers and 13 Jbeta primers. Clones were read by immunoSEQ multiplex PCR, and TCRdb kept only the in-frame ones, dropping some. The sample has 55,000 to 85,000 clones, less than 80% seen once. Sequenced sample: PBMCs. These receptors were obtained from a woman aged 40-49 years in good health and CMV-seropositive.

The chain uses TRBV2 and TRBJ1-1; possible D gene TRBD1, 5 bases. The CDR3 spans 14 residues. Germline V gene data show CDR1 as SNHLY and CDR2 as FYNNEI. V lost 7 bases to trimming and J lost 6 bases, with 18 bases between them. The CDR3: CASKRTYRSAEAFF. The CDR3, as DNA: TGTGCCAGCAAAAGAACGTACAGGAGCGCTGAAGCTTTCTTT.

The V and J genes are TRBV5-8 and TRBJ1-4; 8 positions match TRBD1. CDR3 size: 14 residues. Germline lookup yields CDR1 SGHTS and CDR2 YDEGEE. The trim removed 1 base at V and 5 bases at J, leaving 1 base unmatched. The CDR3 DNA is TGTGCCAGCAGCTTGTGGGACAGGAATGAAAAACTGTTTTTT. Its protein product is CASSLWDRNEKLFF.

The chain links TRBV6-1 to TRBJ1-6; tentative D call: TRBD1 (5 bases). This CDR3 contains 12 residues. Germline V lookup: CDR1 MNHNS, CDR2 SASEGT. The V gene lost 5 bases and the J gene lost 9 bases, with 8 bases spanning the gap. The CDR3 loop is CASSKTGSPLHF. CDR3 coding DNA: TGTGCCAGCAGTAAAACAGGTTCACCCCTCCACTTT.

This clone was detected only once. The rearrangement joins TRBV27 to TRBJ2-3; 7 positions match TRBD2. With V trimmed by 4 bases and J by 0 bases, 10 bases remained unmatched. The germline V gene encodes CDR1 MNHEY and CDR2 SMNVEV (reference sequence). CDR3 length: 17 residues. Here the CDR3 DNA reads TGTGCCAGCAGTTCGGGACTACCATTTTCTAGCACAGATACGCAGTATTTT. As protein: CASSSGLPFSSTDTQYF.

The table lists this clone with a few counts. The J gene is TRBJ1-1, the V gene TRBV5-1; possibly TRBD1 for D (6 bases). This CDR3 contains 14 residues. Between the trimmed V and J ends, which lost 1 base and 1 base, there was a span of 8 bases. Looked up from germline, CDR1 is SGHRS and CDR2 is YFSETQ. Written as DNA, the CDR3 is TGCGCCAGCAGCTTGATACAGGGGAACACTGAAGCTTTCTTT. It is translated as CASSLIQGNTEAFF.

The gene calls are TRBV29-1 and TRBJ2-1; 9 bases are a match to TRBD1. The CDR3 is made up of 17 amino acids. Germline V CDR1 and CDR2: SQVTM, ANQGSEA. V trimming: 0 bases; J trimming: 8 bases; junction bases outside the gene matches: 14. The CDR3 sequence is CSVEDRGPGTGWYEQFF. The CDR3 nucleotides are TGCAGCGTTGAAGATAGAGGACCCGGGACAGGGTGGTATGAGCAGTTCTTC.

This clone was seen a handful of times. This chain joins TRBV7-9 and TRBJ2-1, with TRBD2 matching over 12 bases. Germline V CDR1 and CDR2: SEHNR, FQNEAQ (reference sequence). The CDR3 contains 16 residues. V was clipped by 4 bases and J by 10 bases; unmatched bases: 11. In nucleotides, the CDR3 is TGTGCCAGCAGCTCGACTAGCGGGGGATTCGACGGGGAGCAGTTCTTC. As protein: CASSSTSGGFDGEQFF.

This clone was found a few times. The rearrangement links TRBV5-4 to TRBJ2-2; no firm D call. V lost 4 bases and J 6 bases, leaving 7 bases between the germline ends. The CDR3 has 12 amino acids. Germline CDR1 and CDR2: SGHNT and YYREEE (reference sequence). DNA for the CDR3: TGTGCCAGCAGCCTCGGGTCCGGGGAGCTGTTTTTT. Its translation is CASSLGSGELFF.

CDR3 coding DNA: TGTGCCAGCAGCGTAGTCGGGACGGGACAGACCTATGGCTACACCTTC. Its protein is CASSVVGTGQTYGYTF. V and J are TRBV9 and TRBJ1-2; 7 positions agree with TRBD1. The germline CDR1 and CDR2 sequences are SGDLS and YYNGEE. Trimming cost V 0 bases and J 4 bases; bases outside gene matches: 9. This CDR3 contains 16 residues.

Details on this clone: Since a much larger clone is just one base distant, this may be a read error. CDR3 nucleotide sequence: TGTGCCAGCAGCTTGGCTAGCACAGATACGCAGTATTTT. Translating gives CASSLASTDTQYF. The chain joins TRBV11-3 to TRBJ2-3; unclear D gene. This CDR3 contains 13 residues. Germline V gene data show CDR1 as SGHNT and CDR2 as YENEEA. V shed 3 bases and J shed 0 bases, with 4 bases lying between them. The complete variable domain, with remaining parts taken from reference TRBV11-3 and TRBJ2-3, reads EAGVVQSPRYKIIEKKQPVAFWCNPISGHNTLYWYLQNLGQGPELLIRYENEEAVDDSQLPKDRFSAERLKGVDSTLKIQPAELGDSAVYLCASSLASTDTQYFGPGTRLTVL.

This clone was counted ten times or more. This chain connects TRBV5-6 to TRBJ2-3, with D possibly matching TRBD2 (6 bases). The V end lost 2 bases, the J end lost 0 bases, and 13 bases lay between the germline ends. The CDR3 has 16 amino acids. In germline, CDR1 is SGHDT, CDR2 YYEEEE. The CDR3 sequence: CASSLILAGSTDTQYF. The CDR3 DNA sequence: TGTGCCAGCAGCTTAATACTCGCGGGGAGCACAGATACGCAGTATTTT.

The J gene is TRBJ2-5, the V gene TRBV13, with 14 bases fitting TRBD2. J lost 2 bases, V lost 1 base, and 6 bases had no gene match. CDR1 is PRHDT, CDR2 FYEKMQ, per germline (reference sequence). This CDR3 has 18 amino acids. The CDR3 is CASSLEGGLAGAQETQYF. In DNA form, the CDR3 reads TGTGCCAGCAGCTTAGAAGGGGGACTAGCGGGAGCTCAAGAGACCCAGTACTTC.

The rearrangement joins TRBV11-2 to TRBJ2-3; tentatively, D is TRBD1 (5 bases). This CDR3 has 15 amino acids. CDR1 is SGHAT and CDR2 is FQNNGV in the germline V gene. V was clipped by 2 bases and J by 1 base, with 10 bases between them. The CDR3 here is CASSLLTRGTDTQYF. The CDR3 bases are TGTGCCAGCAGCTTATTGACCAGGGGCACAGATACGCAGTATTTT.

Only one count was recorded for this clone. The chain links TRBV7-9 to TRBJ2-6; 7 positions agree with TRBD1. The CDR3 contains 18 residues. Losses at the gene ends were 6 bases for V and 0 bases for J; bases not matched to a gene: 11. Looked up from germline, CDR1 is SEHNR and CDR2 is FQNEAQ (reference sequence). The CDR3 nucleotides are TGTGCCAGCAGTCCCAGGACAGGTGGGGACTCTGGGGCCAACGTCCTGACTTTC. It codes for CASSPRTGGDSGANVLTF.